The 8 T cell receptor beta chains reported below all come from one sample, sequenced in a study of cytomegalovirus exposure and HLA in healthy donors. Vbeta (60) and Jbeta (13) primers were used in the PCR. TCRdb's table, derived via immunoSEQ multiplex PCR, lists solely in-frame clones and lacks some. In the table there are around 99,000 clones, 76% of which are singletons. Sequenced: PBMCs. The source is a man aged 18-30 years in good health and CMV-seronegative.

The table lists this clone with a count of one. This chain joins TRBV15 and TRBJ2-2, with 9 nucleotides matching TRBD1. There are 16 residues in the CDR3. With 0 bases clipped from V and 3 bases from J, the junction kept 2 bases outside the gene matches. Looked up from germline, CDR1 is LNHNV and CDR2 is YYDKDF (reference sequence). CDR3 residues: CATSRDRQGDTGELFF. CDR3 nucleotide sequence: TGTGCCACCAGCAGAGATAGACAGGGGGACACCGGGGAGCTGTTTTTT. Based on the CDR3 plus reference TRBV15 and TRBJ2-2, the full variable domain is DAMVIQNPRYQVTQFGKPVTLSCSQTLNHNVMYWYQQKSSQAPKLLFHYYDKDFNNEADTPDNFQSRRPNTSFCFLDIRSPGLGDTAMYLCATSRDRQGDTGELFFGEGSRLTVL.

In its sample, this clone was seen a few times. The chain combines TRBV6-6 with TRBJ2-7; no clear D. The ends were cut back, 0 bases at V and 2 bases at J, with 8 bases in the middle. CDR1 and CDR2 (germline): MNHNY, SVGAGI (reference sequence). The CDR3 has 14 residues. The CDR3 nucleotides are TGTGCCAGCAGTTACTCGAGCGAGACCTACGAGCAGTACTTC. It yields the protein CASSYSSETYEQYF.

This clone has a handful of counts. This chain uses TRBV6-6 with TRBJ1-5; D not resolved. This CDR3 has 14 residues. Germline CDR1 reads MNHNY; CDR2 reads SVGAGI (reference sequence). V shed 7 bases and J shed 2 bases, with 12 bases lying between them. CDR3 in DNA: TGTGCCAGCAAAGGCCTTGAGGGCAATCAGCCCCAGCATTTT. Residues: CASKGLEGNQPQHF.

The chain has TRBV5-4 and TRBJ2-7; no clear D. Per the germline V gene, CDR1 is SGHNT and CDR2 is YYREEE (reference sequence). Trimming cost V 3 bases and J 0 bases, with 13 bases left between them. This CDR3 is built from 15 residues. CDR3 region: CASSSGLPSSYEQYF. DNA for the CDR3: TGTGCCAGCAGCTCTGGTCTCCCGAGCTCCTACGAGCAGTACTTC.

This sequence joins TRBV14 and TRBJ1-1, with TRBD1 as a possible D gene (6 bases). CDR1 and CDR2 from the germline V gene are SGHDN and FVKESK. The CDR3 has 16 residues. V was shortened by 4 bases and J by 4 bases, with 19 bases between the two germline ends. DNA of the CDR3: TGTGCCAGCAGCCGGGACGTAGGGGGAAGTGGCACTGAAGCTTTCTTT. Translating gives CASSRDVGGSGTEAFF.

The J gene is TRBJ2-7, the V gene TRBV6-5; 9 bases align to TRBD1. V dropped 6 bases and J dropped 3; count of bases not matched to a gene: 3. Germline CDR1 reads MNHEY; CDR2 reads SVGAGI. This CDR3 is built from 13 residues. CDR3 loop: CASRRTGVYEQYF. In DNA, the CDR3 is TGTGCCAGCAGGCGGACAGGGGTCTACGAGCAGTACTTC.

The V and J genes are TRBV6-6 and TRBJ1-1; 7 nucleotides align to TRBD1. V lost 5 bases and J lost 6; bases outside the gene matches: 9. CDR3 length: 14 amino acids. Germline CDR1 and CDR2: MNHNY and SVGAGI (reference sequence). CDR3 sequence: CASSLDRESAEAFF. The DNA for the CDR3 is TGTGCCAGCAGTCTAGACAGGGAGTCGGCTGAAGCTTTCTTT.

This clone was seen more than once but under ten times. V usage is TRBV4-2 and J usage is TRBJ1-4; D remains unclear. The CDR3 consists of 15 residues. V gave up 4 bases and J gave up 7 bases, with 16 bases separating them. Germline V CDR1 and CDR2: LGHNA, YNFKEQ. In nucleotides, the CDR3 is TGTGCCAGCAGCCGCACGGAGCGGGGAGGTGAAAAACTGTTTTTT. This gives the protein CASSRTERGGEKLFF.